These T cell receptor beta chains were read from a single sample in a study of T cells expressing NK-cell markers. TCRdb re-called the 5' RACE reads and shows each CDR3 protein once, DNA omitted. The record lists roughly 150,000 distinct CDR3 sequences, of which the ten most abundant hold around 20%. Specimen: blood T cells: a sorted CD56 or NKG2C T cell subset, CD4+ or CD8+ T cells, or bulk PBMC T cells (not recorded which). The receptors stem from a man aged 18-69 years in good health. Each CDR3 is given with its conserved first and last residue.

V gene: TRBV19
J gene: TRBJ2-7
CDR3 length: 16
CDR3 protein: CASSIGVRENDYEQYF

V gene: TRBV6-5
J gene: TRBJ2-5
CDR3 length: 15
CDR3 protein: CASSNRGQLQETQYF

V gene: TRBV18
J gene: TRBJ2-1
CDR3 length: 14
CDR3 protein: CASSPSGTHNEQFF

V gene: TRBV12-5
J gene: TRBJ2-1
CDR3 length: 15
CDR3 protein: CASGAGTSGENEQFF

V gene: TRBV19
J gene: TRBJ2-5
CDR3 length: 13
CDR3 protein: CATGPRMQETQYF

V gene: TRBV19
J gene: TRBJ1-2
CDR3 length: 13
CDR3 protein: CASSISQGGGYTF

V gene: TRBV14
J gene: TRBJ2-7
CDR3 length: 14
CDR3 protein: CASSQENWRGEQNF

V gene: TRBV27
J gene: TRBJ2-1
CDR3 length: 17
CDR3 protein: CASSQYYTLFSYNEQFF

V gene: TRBV12-3/TRBV12-4
J gene: TRBJ2-1
CDR3 length: 17
CDR3 protein: CASRGLAGGPSYNEQFF

V gene: TRBV7-7
J gene: TRBJ2-7
CDR3 length: 15
CDR3 protein: CASSYLGTTSYEQYF

V gene: TRBV7-9
J gene: TRBJ1-2
CDR3 length: 13
CDR3 protein: CASSPGGRDGYTF

V gene: TRBV20-1
J gene: TRBJ2-7
CDR3 length: 13
CDR3 protein: CSARLLQGYEQYF

V gene: TRBV12-3/TRBV12-4
J gene: TRBJ2-2
CDR3 length: 17
CDR3 protein: CASSLDGTHSNTGELFF

V gene: TRBV2
J gene: TRBJ2-7
CDR3 length: 15
CDR3 protein: CASSELIGTSYEQYF

V gene: TRBV7-2
J gene: TRBJ2-7
CDR3 length: 15
CDR3 protein: CASSPPGGAPYEQYF

V gene: TRBV6-1
J gene: TRBJ1-2
CDR3 length: 14
CDR3 protein: CASRVDNTNYGYTF

V gene: TRBV20-1
J gene: TRBJ2-3
CDR3 length: 16
CDR3 protein: CSGGQLAGGSTDTQYF

V gene: TRBV12-3/TRBV12-4
J gene: TRBJ1-2
CDR3 length: 13
CDR3 protein: CASSHSLNYGYTF

V gene: TRBV6-1
J gene: TRBJ2-2
CDR3 length: 13
CDR3 protein: CATGQGQAGELFF

V gene: TRBV3-1
J gene: TRBJ2-1
CDR3 length: 13
CDR3 protein: CASSQAVYNEQFF

V gene: TRBV5-4
J gene: TRBJ2-3
CDR3 length: 17
CDR3 protein: CASSWSGKASGSDTQYF

V gene: TRBV4-2
J gene: TRBJ2-6
CDR3 length: 18
CDR3 protein: CASSQDLGHRMGANVLTF

V gene: TRBV24-1
J gene: TRBJ2-5
CDR3 length: 16
CDR3 protein: CATSDLVQNGQETQYF

V gene: TRBV20-1
J gene: TRBJ1-5
CDR3 length: 14
CDR3 protein: CSAGTGAFNQPQHF

V gene: TRBV6-1
J gene: TRBJ2-1
CDR3 length: 13
CDR3 protein: CASRPKGYNEQFF

V gene: TRBV9
J gene: TRBJ2-3
CDR3 length: 13
CDR3 protein: CASSVGVTVEQYF

V gene: TRBV6-4
J gene: TRBJ2-3
CDR3 length: 15
CDR3 protein: CASSTTSGSTDTQYF

V gene: TRBV7-6
J gene: TRBJ2-1
CDR3 length: 13
CDR3 protein: CASSLLGESEQFF

V gene: TRBV18
J gene: TRBJ2-7
CDR3 length: 15
CDR3 protein: CASSPRQGGTYEQYF

V gene: TRBV29-1
J gene: TRBJ1-2
CDR3 length: 12
CDR3 protein: CSVERGPPGYTF

V gene: TRBV6-5
J gene: TRBJ1-5
CDR3 length: 15
CDR3 protein: CASSSPDRANQPQHF

V gene: TRBV27
J gene: TRBJ1-2
CDR3 length: 14
CDR3 protein: CASSWKTGIYGYTF

V gene: TRBV7-9
J gene: TRBJ1-6
CDR3 length: 11
CDR3 protein: CASGRGSPLHF

V gene: TRBV28
J gene: TRBJ2-7
CDR3 length: 15
CDR3 protein: CASSSHGDDTYEQYF

V gene: TRBV20-1
J gene: TRBJ2-7
CDR3 length: 12
CDR3 protein: CSAVDGSYEQYF

V gene: TRBV15
J gene: TRBJ2-2
CDR3 length: 16
CDR3 protein: CATSRDRDSITGELFF

V gene: TRBV20-1
J gene: TRBJ2-7
CDR3 length: 12
CDR3 protein: CSAGRGAYEQYF

V gene: TRBV5-1
J gene: TRBJ2-1
CDR3 length: 12
CDR3 protein: CASTGGGNEQFF

V gene: TRBV30
J gene: TRBJ2-3
CDR3 length: 14
CDR3 protein: CAWGWGMSTDTQYF